The subject of this entry is one T cell receptor (beta chain). Its target antigen remains unknown. The input lacks base qualities; no much larger clone sits a single base away. All of the isolated RNA was reverse transcribed with the High Capacity cDNA Reverse Transcription Kit, so expressed TCRB transcripts were sequenced. Deep immunoSEQ sequencing was applied to naive, central memory and regulatory T cell samples, giving an average of approximately 4 million total reads per sample. Sorted cells were lysed in RLT buffer, and RNA was extracted using DNase-treated RNeasy Micro or Mini kits according to cell number. To prevent cross-contamination, each cell subset was processed individually, whereas patient and healthy donor samples were processed jointly. The immunoSEQ multiplex PCR was used to amplify TCRB sequences from cDNA, yielding 87-bp fragments that span the CDR3 region. Sequencing of the amplicons was performed on the Illumina HiSeq platform. In the source study's methods: Synthetic template baselines were used to correct PCR bias computationally, reads within Hamming distance 2 were collapsed together, and singletons that could not be merged were discarded. By aligning reads against IMGT, V, D and J genes, CDR3 length, and insertions or deletions at six rearrangement sites were assigned. Within each subset, clonotype counts were normalized to sorted cell number, and only after that were true diversity and Gini coefficients computed with the tcR R package. The overlap coefficient, calculated on TCRB nucleotide sequences, was used to quantify repertoire sharing. TCRdb's version of the immuneACCESS table is confined to in-frame rearrangements and falls short of the full clone set. An unresolved V gene accounts for under half of the shortfall where checked; the remainder is of unknown origin. V and J calls and clone size are those listed in that table; D and trimming were worked out from the DNA. This sample comprises 250,000 or so clones, 25% to 30% of them detected only once. The biggest ten clones account for 4% of the sample.

V is shortened by 2 bases, J by 3 bases, and the region joining them spans 5 bases. Via the germline V gene, CDR1 is SGDLS and CDR2 YYNGEE. The CDR3 runs 13 amino acids, cysteine and phenylalanine included. The only DNA kept is the CDR3, 39 bases in frame from the first base. This sample is drawn from a study of beta chain features in type 1 diabetes (dated by TCRdb to 2016 to 2018). Some background on the complete study: Mean age, gender distribution, total cell number and subset yield did not differ between patients and healthy donors. A total of about 110,000,000 sorted cells were examined across all samples, and a strong correlation was observed between cell number per subset and RNA yield. In the study, TCRB repertoires of sorted circulating CD4+ T cell subsets from recently diagnosed type 1 diabetes patients were compared with those of matched healthy donors. Regulatory and stem cell-like memory subsets were obtained from only 8 patients and about eight healthy donors, while naive and central memory subsets were obtained from all 28 donors.

Each donor gave one peripheral blood draw, approximately 0.11 L on average, collected into heparinised tubes. Using a panel that included CD45RO, CCR7, CD25, CD127, CD95 and CD27, naive, central memory, regulatory and stem cell-like memory CD4+ T cells were sorted on a BD FACSAria II. All sorted populations exceeded 98% purity. Right away, PBMCs were isolated by Lymphoprep density gradient centrifugation and were stained directly, with no culture step. So that batch effects would be minimized, each experiment stained and sorted samples in pairs, pairing one healthy donor with one patient. General findings and caveats noted by the study authors: Because small numbers of individuals were included in the HLA sub-analyses, any influence of HLA type on TCRB rearrangement was left unresolved. In all four CD4+ subsets, TCRB CDR3 length was moderately but significantly shorter in type 1 diabetes patients. Fewer insertions and more nucleotide deletions at VDJ recombination sites were observed in patients with type 1 diabetes, implying thymic rearrangement abnormalities. Naive, central memory and regulatory TCRB repertoires appeared to be more alike among patients than among healthy donors. Shorter templates might be favored by PCR, yet because patient and control samples were amplified and corrected together, any such skew would affect both groups equally. Because cDNA was sequenced instead of genomic DNA, highly expressing activated cells could be over-represented, though the groups showed no difference in activation or CD3 levels.

This sequence originates from a man aged 25 to 40 in good health. What was sequenced was central memory CD4+ T cells from blood. The sequence is built from TRBV9 and TRBJ2-2; a tentative D match to TRBD1 spans 5 bases. The DNA sequence reads TGTGCCAGCAGCGTCAGGGACACCGGGGAGCTGTTTTTT. Translated, this gives CASSVRDTGELFF.